Sequencing of this TCR beta chain was carried out in a study of CD8 T cells in ankylosing spondylitis. Study-level points and caveats: Enrichment of disease-linked clones was reportedly significant in matched ankylosing spondylitis synovial fluid. Blood of patients with ankylosing spondylitis appeared to be characterized by a TCR beta motif of several highly homologous variants. Disease-linked clones were found to be CD8+ and relatively rare in peripheral blood.

5'-RACE, quantitative and with molecular barcodes, yielded the TCR beta libraries. A single record per CDR3 protein comes from TCRdb applying MiXCR to the 5' RACE reads. The sample records roughly 230,000 distinct CDR3 sequences, under 20% being singletons. In this sample, this clonotype turned up a few times. Its antigen is not known. Germline CDR1 is ENHRY and CDR2 is SYGVKD. V was pared by 0 bases and J by 3 bases, with 9 bases between. The CDR3 consists of 14 residues. The chain joins TRBV10-3 to TRBJ2-7; D is ambiguous. This receptor was taken from a male donor with ankylosing spondylitis or in good health (not recorded which). The sequencing sample was made of blood, either unsorted or a sorted T cell fraction (not recorded which). The DNA for the CDR3 is TGTGCCATCAGTGAGTCGATAAGACTCTACGAGCAGTACTTC. It encodes CAISESIRLYEQYF.